These T cell receptor beta chains were read from a single sample in a study of cytomegalovirus exposure and HLA in healthy donors. Sequencing was performed with immunoSEQ multiplex PCR; in TCRdb, only in-frame clones are kept and a portion is missing. The data hold fewer than 250,000 clones, with under 80% observed a single time. The sample comprised PBMCs. These receptors originate from a man aged 30 to 45 in good health and CMV-seropositive. CDR3s include the opening cysteine and the closing phenylalanine or tryptophan. Fields, in order: D gene, V gene, clone size, J gene, CDR3 DNA, CDR3 protein. A D gene is named only where the DNA matches it firmly. The listing skips clone size in some rows; elsewhere it reads once, few, many or a size class.

d_call: -; v_call: TRBV7-3; clone_size: -; j_call: TRBJ2-3; cdr3_nt: TGTGCCAGCAGCTCCCTTAGGGGATTTGGCGCAGATACGCAGTATTTT; cdr3_aa: CASSSLRGFGADTQYF
d_call: TRBD2; v_call: TRBV13; clone_size: -; j_call: TRBJ2-7; cdr3_nt: TGTGCCAGCAAGGCTAGCGGGTCCTACGAGCAGTACTTC; cdr3_aa: CASKASGSYEQYF
d_call: TRBD1; v_call: TRBV29-1; clone_size: -; j_call: TRBJ1-2; cdr3_nt: TGCAGCGTTGAAGGGAGGGCCAGGGGGCGCGGCTATGGCTACACCTTC; cdr3_aa: CSVEGRARGRGYGYTF
d_call: TRBD2; v_call: TRBV30; clone_size: -; j_call: TRBJ2-3; cdr3_nt: TGTGCCTGGAGTGCAGGGACTAGGGGGGCGGCGCAGTATTTT; cdr3_aa: CAWSAGTRGAAQYF
d_call: -; v_call: TRBV6-1; clone_size: -; j_call: TRBJ2-4; cdr3_nt: TGTGCCAGCAGTGAGCCGGGGCTCACCCTCGGGGGAGGGGGAATTCAGTACTTC; cdr3_aa: CASSEPGLTLGGGGIQYF
d_call: TRBD1; v_call: TRBV7-2; clone_size: -; j_call: TRBJ2-7; cdr3_nt: TGTGCCAGCAGTCCGGCAGGGGGCACTTACGAGCAGTACTTC; cdr3_aa: CASSPAGGTYEQYF
d_call: -; v_call: TRBV13; clone_size: -; j_call: TRBJ1-5; cdr3_nt: TGTGCCAGCACCCAAGGGGGGGCTAGGGATCAGCCCCAGCATTTT; cdr3_aa: CASTQGGARDQPQHF
d_call: TRBD1; v_call: TRBV9; clone_size: -; j_call: TRBJ2-1; cdr3_nt: TGTGCCAGCACCCCCGAGGGACAGGGGTACAATGAGCAGTTCTTC; cdr3_aa: CASTPEGQGYNEQFF
d_call: TRBD1; v_call: TRBV2; clone_size: -; j_call: TRBJ1-1; cdr3_nt: TGTGCCACGGGACAGGGGCTTTCGGGGGGTGAAGCTTTCTTT; cdr3_aa: CATGQGLSGGEAFF
d_call: -; v_call: TRBV30; clone_size: -; j_call: TRBJ2-5; cdr3_nt: TGTGCCTGGAGTGTGGGCTATAAAGAGACCCAGTACTTC; cdr3_aa: CAWSVGYKETQYF
d_call: TRBD2; v_call: TRBV5-4; clone_size: -; j_call: TRBJ2-7; cdr3_nt: TGTGCCAGCAGCCCTCTAGCGGGAGTAAGGAGCGAGCAGTACTTC; cdr3_aa: CASSPLAGVRSEQYF
d_call: -; v_call: TRBV10-2; clone_size: -; j_call: TRBJ2-5; cdr3_nt: TGCGCCAGCAGTGTGGAGGCGGAGACCCAGTACTTC; cdr3_aa: CASSVEAETQYF
d_call: -; v_call: TRBV5-4; clone_size: once; j_call: TRBJ2-5; cdr3_nt: TGTGCCAGCAGCGACCCTAGGAGGCGGGAGACCCAGTACTTC; cdr3_aa: CASSDPRRRETQYF
d_call: TRBD1; v_call: TRBV15; clone_size: once; j_call: TRBJ2-7; cdr3_nt: TGTGCCACCAGCAGAGTAAGGAGTCCCGGGACAGGGGACTACGAGCAGTACTTC; cdr3_aa: CATSRVRSPGTGDYEQYF
d_call: TRBD2; v_call: TRBV19; clone_size: once; j_call: TRBJ2-7; cdr3_nt: TGTGCCAGTAGTACCAGCGGGACCGCCTACGAGCAGTACTTC; cdr3_aa: CASSTSGTAYEQYF
d_call: -; v_call: TRBV7-3; clone_size: -; j_call: TRBJ2-3; cdr3_nt: TGTGCCAGCAGCTTAGAAGGGGATCCGGATACGCAGTATTTT; cdr3_aa: CASSLEGDPDTQYF
d_call: -; v_call: TRBV5-4; clone_size: -; j_call: TRBJ2-7; cdr3_nt: TGTGCCAGCAGCTGGACTAACGAACACTACGAGCAGTACTTC; cdr3_aa: CASSWTNEHYEQYF
d_call: TRBD2; v_call: TRBV19; clone_size: -; j_call: TRBJ2-3; cdr3_nt: TGTGCCAGTAGTGTTACTAGCGGGAGCACAGATACGCAGTATTTT; cdr3_aa: CASSVTSGSTDTQYF
d_call: TRBD2; v_call: TRBV7-9; clone_size: -; j_call: TRBJ2-1; cdr3_nt: TGTGCCAGCAGCTCACTAGCGGGAGTTCTCAATGAGCAGTTCTTC; cdr3_aa: CASSSLAGVLNEQFF
d_call: -; v_call: TRBV5-1; clone_size: -; j_call: TRBJ2-5; cdr3_nt: TGCGCCAGCAGCTGGAACGCCCAGGGGAACCGAGAGACCCAGTACTTC; cdr3_aa: CASSWNAQGNRETQYF
d_call: TRBD1; v_call: TRBV7-2; clone_size: -; j_call: TRBJ2-2; cdr3_nt: TGTGCCAGCAGCGGCAGGATAGGGGGCACGAACACCGGGGAGCTGTTTTTT; cdr3_aa: CASSGRIGGTNTGELFF
d_call: TRBD1; v_call: TRBV7-2; clone_size: -; j_call: TRBJ1-1; cdr3_nt: TGTGCCAGCAGCTTCACAGGGGCGGGTGGGGGTGAAGCTTTCTTT; cdr3_aa: CASSFTGAGGGEAFF
d_call: TRBD1; v_call: TRBV19; clone_size: -; j_call: TRBJ1-5; cdr3_nt: TGTGCCAGTAGCGTACAGGGGACCAATCAGCCCCAGCATTTT; cdr3_aa: CASSVQGTNQPQHF
d_call: TRBD1; v_call: TRBV7-9; clone_size: -; j_call: TRBJ1-4; cdr3_nt: TGTGCCAGCAGCCCGGGACAGGCGGTTGAAAAACTGTTTTTT; cdr3_aa: CASSPGQAVEKLFF
d_call: TRBD2; v_call: TRBV2; clone_size: -; j_call: TRBJ2-7; cdr3_nt: TGTGCCACCACGGGAGGGAGTGCGTACGAGCAGTACTTC; cdr3_aa: CATTGGSAYEQYF
d_call: TRBD1; v_call: TRBV18; clone_size: -; j_call: TRBJ1-1; cdr3_nt: TGTGCCAGCTCACCACCGGGGCAGGGGGTAAGAGTAGGCGAAGCTTTCTTT; cdr3_aa: CASSPPGQGVRVGEAFF
d_call: -; v_call: TRBV7-8; clone_size: -; j_call: TRBJ2-1; cdr3_nt: TGTGCCAGCAGCACTGAACTAGTCGCCAATGAGCAGTTCTTC; cdr3_aa: CASSTELVANEQFF
d_call: TRBD1; v_call: TRBV29-1; clone_size: -; j_call: TRBJ2-1; cdr3_nt: TGCAGCGTTACGAACCTTTTAAGAAGGGGGCTGGGTGAGCAGTTCTTC; cdr3_aa: CSVTNLLRRGLGEQFF
d_call: TRBD1; v_call: TRBV10-3; clone_size: -; j_call: TRBJ1-3; cdr3_nt: TGTGCCATCACCGGGGACAGCTACTCTGGAAACACCATATATTTT; cdr3_aa: CAITGDSYSGNTIYF
d_call: -; v_call: TRBV27; clone_size: -; j_call: TRBJ2-5; cdr3_nt: TGTGCCAGCAGTTTAATGGCGGGGGCAGAGACCCAGTACTTC; cdr3_aa: CASSLMAGAETQYF
d_call: -; v_call: TRBV4-1; clone_size: few; j_call: TRBJ2-3; cdr3_nt: TGCGCCAGCAGCCAAGAGGGGCCGGGGAGGAATACGCAGTATTTT; cdr3_aa: CASSQEGPGRNTQYF
d_call: -; v_call: TRBV9; clone_size: -; j_call: TRBJ2-2; cdr3_nt: TGTGCCAGCAGCGAGCCCGGCGGTTCGAACACCGGGGAGCTGTTTTTT; cdr3_aa: CASSEPGGSNTGELFF
d_call: TRBD1; v_call: TRBV6-1; clone_size: -; j_call: TRBJ2-3; cdr3_nt: TGTGCCAGCAGACCGGGACAGCATGGAGATACGCAGTATTTT; cdr3_aa: CASRPGQHGDTQYF
d_call: TRBD1; v_call: TRBV6-1; clone_size: few; j_call: TRBJ2-2; cdr3_nt: TGTGCCAGCAGTGATCCAACAGGGGTCGTTATCAAGATCGGGGAGCTGTTTTTT; cdr3_aa: CASSDPTGVVIKIGELFF
d_call: TRBD2; v_call: TRBV7-6; clone_size: -; j_call: TRBJ2-2; cdr3_nt: TGTGCCAGCAGCTTAGGGGCGGGAGCCGGGGAGCTGTTTTTT; cdr3_aa: CASSLGAGAGELFF
d_call: TRBD2; v_call: TRBV5-4; clone_size: -; j_call: TRBJ2-3; cdr3_nt: TGTGCCAGCAGCTTCCGGGCTAGCGGGAGGACAGATACGCAGTATTTT; cdr3_aa: CASSFRASGRTDTQYF
d_call: TRBD2; v_call: TRBV4-3; clone_size: -; j_call: TRBJ2-5; cdr3_nt: TGCGCCAGCAGCCGATGGGGGACTAGCGGTAACCAAGAGACCCAGTACTTC; cdr3_aa: CASSRWGTSGNQETQYF
d_call: -; v_call: TRBV18; clone_size: few; j_call: TRBJ2-7; cdr3_nt: TGTGCCAGCTCACCACGGGTTCCCGAGGAAGAGCAGTACTTC; cdr3_aa: CASSPRVPEEEQYF
d_call: TRBD1; v_call: TRBV11-3; clone_size: -; j_call: TRBJ2-1; cdr3_nt: TGTGCCAGCAGACAGGGGACAGGTCGAACCAATGAGCAGTTCTTC; cdr3_aa: CASRQGTGRTNEQFF
d_call: -; v_call: TRBV7-9; clone_size: once; j_call: TRBJ1-2; cdr3_nt: TGTGCCAGCAGCTTAAATCGTCTGGCAGACTATGGCTACACCTTC; cdr3_aa: CASSLNRLADYGYTF
d_call: TRBD1; v_call: TRBV5-8; clone_size: once; j_call: TRBJ1-1; cdr3_nt: TGTGCCAGCAGCTCCCAAGTGGTCGGACAGGCAACCATGAACACTGAAGCTTTCTTT; cdr3_aa: CASSSQVVGQATMNTEAFF
d_call: -; v_call: TRBV2; clone_size: -; j_call: TRBJ2-3; cdr3_nt: TGTGCCAGCCTACCCGGACAGCCCCGGGCAGATACGCAGTATTTT; cdr3_aa: CASLPGQPRADTQYF
d_call: TRBD2; v_call: TRBV6-5; clone_size: -; j_call: TRBJ2-5; cdr3_nt: TGTGCCACCCAACCACCGTACAGCGGGGGAGAGACCCAGTACTTC; cdr3_aa: CATQPPYSGGETQYF
d_call: -; v_call: TRBV7-9; clone_size: few; j_call: TRBJ2-1; cdr3_nt: TGTGCCAGCAGCGTATTCGATGAGCAGTTCTTC; cdr3_aa: CASSVFDEQFF
d_call: TRBD1; v_call: TRBV7-3; clone_size: -; j_call: TRBJ2-2; cdr3_nt: TGTGCCAGCAGCTTTGGGACAGGGAACACCGGGGAGCTGTTTTTT; cdr3_aa: CASSFGTGNTGELFF
d_call: -; v_call: TRBV7-2; clone_size: -; j_call: TRBJ2-3; cdr3_nt: TGTGCCAGCAGCTTAGTTGTCACGGGAGATACGCAGTATTTT; cdr3_aa: CASSLVVTGDTQYF
d_call: -; v_call: TRBV5-4; clone_size: few; j_call: TRBJ2-7; cdr3_nt: TGTGCCAGCAGCTCGGGGGCCTACGAGCAGTACTTC; cdr3_aa: CASSSGAYEQYF
d_call: -; v_call: TRBV11-2; clone_size: -; j_call: TRBJ1-1; cdr3_nt: TGTGCCAGCAGCTACCGGACAGACACTGAAGCTTTCTTT; cdr3_aa: CASSYRTDTEAFF
d_call: TRBD2; v_call: TRBV7-2; clone_size: -; j_call: TRBJ2-7; cdr3_nt: TGTGCCAGCAAATCGACCGGGGGGATTCAGTACGAGCAGTACTTC; cdr3_aa: CASKSTGGIQYEQYF
d_call: TRBD1; v_call: TRBV27; clone_size: few; j_call: TRBJ1-2; cdr3_nt: TGTGCCAGCAGTCAGCGGGGGGACAGGGGATCTGGTGGCTACACCTTC; cdr3_aa: CASSQRGDRGSGGYTF
d_call: -; v_call: TRBV4-3; clone_size: once; j_call: TRBJ2-7; cdr3_nt: TGCGCCAGCAGCCAAGCTCTTGGGAGCACCTACGAGCAGTACTTC; cdr3_aa: CASSQALGSTYEQYF
d_call: -; v_call: TRBV9; clone_size: -; j_call: TRBJ1-5; cdr3_nt: TGTGCCAGCAGCGTAGATGGGGGGAACAATCAGCCCCAGCATTTT; cdr3_aa: CASSVDGGNNQPQHF
d_call: -; v_call: TRBV19; clone_size: -; j_call: TRBJ2-6; cdr3_nt: TGTGCCAGTAGTCCCGGGACTCCTAGGTCTGGGGCCAACGTCCTGACTTTC; cdr3_aa: CASSPGTPRSGANVLTF
d_call: TRBD1; v_call: TRBV5-6; clone_size: -; j_call: TRBJ2-3; cdr3_nt: TGTGCCAGCAGCGGGCAGGGGGTAGGCACAGATACGCAGTATTTT; cdr3_aa: CASSGQGVGTDTQYF
d_call: -; v_call: TRBV19; clone_size: -; j_call: TRBJ2-7; cdr3_nt: TGTGCCAGTAACCCCCTAGAACACGAGCAGTACTTC; cdr3_aa: CASNPLEHEQYF
d_call: -; v_call: TRBV6-5; clone_size: once; j_call: TRBJ2-1; cdr3_nt: TGTGCCAGCAGTACCGGGGGTTCCTACAATGAGCAGTTCTTC; cdr3_aa: CASSTGGSYNEQFF
d_call: -; v_call: TRBV4-3; clone_size: -; j_call: TRBJ1-3; cdr3_nt: TGCGCCAGCAGCCAAGCTCCCGTCGGGCCAGGGGTTCGCACTGGAAACACCATATATTTT; cdr3_aa: CASSQAPVGPGVRTGNTIYF
d_call: -; v_call: TRBV5-4; clone_size: -; j_call: TRBJ1-5; cdr3_nt: TGTGCCAGCAGCGCTGGGGGGAATCAGCCCCAGCATTTT; cdr3_aa: CASSAGGNQPQHF